Following are 26 T cell receptor beta chains from one sample sequenced in a study of control samples from healthy donors and cancer patients. Some clones are missing from TCRdb's copy, which holds only in-frame ones; the method was immunoSEQ multiplex PCR. The profile shows about 190,000 clones, roughly 93% of them singletons. Sequenced sample: blood. These receptors all come from a man aged 18 to 29 in good health.

This clone has a handful of counts. The genes are TRBV6-1 and TRBJ1-5; 7 nucleotides agree with TRBD1. Trimming took 4 bases from V and 6 from J; bases not matched to a gene: 12. CDR1 MNHNS and CDR2 SASEGT come from the germline V gene. The CDR3 sequence is 16 residues long. The CDR3 DNA is TGTGCCAGCAGTGCTCGACAGGGAAGAAGAGGTCAGCCCCAGCATTTT. This codes for CASSARQGRRGQPQHF.

The rearrangement uses TRBV6-2 or TRBV6-3 and TRBJ1-1, with no clear D. This CDR3 has 11 residues. The germline gives CDR1 MNHEY, CDR2 SVGEGT. The V gene lost 4 bases and the J gene lost 8 bases, with 8 bases spanning the gap. The CDR3 sequence: CASSLGYEAFF. The CDR3 nucleotides are TGTGCCAGCAGTTTGGGATACGAAGCTTTCTTT.

The chain employs TRBV7-9 and TRBJ2-1, with D possibly matching TRBD2 (5 bases). The CDR3 extends over 15 amino acids. Trimming cost V 5 bases and J 4 bases, with 15 bases left between them. The germline V gene has CDR1 SEHNR and CDR2 FQNEAQ (reference sequence). In DNA, the CDR3 is TGTGCCAGCAGCCCGGACCTGGGAGTATACAATGAGCAGTTCTTC. It translates to CASSPDLGVYNEQFF.

This CDR3 reads CASSTGQGDQPQHF. The CDR3 DNA reads as TGTGCCAGTAGTACGGGACAGGGGGACCAGCCCCAGCATTTT. The chain recombines TRBV19 with TRBJ1-5; TRBD1 matches at 11 bases. In germline, CDR1 is LNHDA, CDR2 SQIVND (reference sequence). With 4 bases clipped from V and 7 bases from J, the junction kept 3 bases outside the gene matches. The CDR3 is 14 residues long.

V and J are TRBV27 and TRBJ1-6; 8 bases fit TRBD1. Germline loops: CDR1 MNHEY, CDR2 SMNVEV (reference sequence). The CDR3 covers 15 residues. Trimming cost V 5 bases and J 7 bases; bases outside gene matches: 7. The DNA for the CDR3 is TGTGCCAGCAGTAACCGACAGGGGAGGAATTCACCCCTCCACTTT. It translates to CASSNRQGRNSPLHF.

This chain links TRBV6-5 with TRBJ1-2, with D hard to call. Germline CDR1 reads MNHEY; CDR2 reads SVGAGI. The CDR3 has 12 residues. The V end lost 5 bases, the J end lost 6 bases, and 10 bases lay between the germline ends. CDR3 nucleotide sequence: TGTGCCAGCAGTACTAACAGAAATGGCTACACCTTC. Its protein product is CASSTNRNGYTF.

V gene TRBV10-3 combines with J gene TRBJ2-5; 7 nucleotides line up with TRBD2. V was pared by 3 bases and J by 2 bases, with 9 bases of the junction left unmatched. CDR1 and CDR2 (germline): ENHRY, SYGVKD. This CDR3 has 16 residues. CDR3 bases: TGTGCCATCAGTGATAGCAGATCGGGAGGACAAGAGACCCAGTACTTC. This encodes CAISDSRSGGQETQYF.

The chain employs TRBV27 and TRBJ1-1, with D hard to call. This CDR3 is 16 amino acids long. V was pared by 5 bases and J by 3 bases, with 19 bases between. Per the germline V gene, CDR1 is MNHEY and CDR2 is SMNVEV (reference sequence). The CDR3 here is CASSPPGWTSYTEAFF. The CDR3 region has the DNA TGTGCCAGCAGTCCCCCCGGTTGGACTTCTTACACTGAAGCTTTCTTT.

V is TRBV3-1 (or the pseudogene TRBV3-2) and J is TRBJ2-1; D may be TRBD2 (5 bases). Per the germline V gene, CDR1 is LGHDT and CDR2 is YNNKEL (reference sequence). The CDR3 runs 17 residues. Trimming left V 3 bases short and J 7 bases short, with 22 bases between. CDR3 sequence (DNA): TGTGCCAGCAGCCAGCCCTCCGGAGGAAGGGATAGGAATGAGCAGTTCTTC. Its translation is CASSQPSGGRDRNEQFF.

This clone was found once. The genes are TRBV12-3 or TRBV12-4 and TRBJ2-1; D perhaps matches TRBD1 (7 bases). The CDR3 spans 13 residues. Trimming took 11 bases from V and 3 from J, leaving 14 bases between them. The CDR3 loop reads CASQGGRYNEQFF. The CDR3 DNA reads as TGTGCCTCCCAGGGGGGCCGCTACAATGAGCAGTTCTTC.

V is TRBV3-1 (or the pseudogene TRBV3-2) and J is TRBJ2-6; D is ambiguous. The CDR3 length is 15 residues. The germline gives CDR1 LGHDT, CDR2 YNNKEL (reference sequence). V was pared by 1 base and J by 1 base, with 5 bases between. CDR3 nucleotide sequence: TGTGCCAGCAGCCAAGGGGTGTCTGGGGCCAACGTCCTGACTTTC. Amino acid sequence: CASSQGVSGANVLTF.

The V call is TRBV12-3 or TRBV12-4, the J call TRBJ2-1; D ambiguous. The CDR3 has 11 amino acids. Trimming shortened V by 3 bases and J by 9 bases, and 6 bases separated the two germline ends. CDR3 nucleotides: TGTGCCAGCAGTTTCCGTGGTGAGCAGTTCTTC. Its translation: CASSFRGEQFF.

This chain uses TRBV7-2 with TRBJ2-3, with a weak D call TRBD2 (5 bases). Trimming pared 5 bases from V and 1 base from J, leaving 10 bases between. Germline CDR1 is SGHTA and CDR2 is FQGNSA. This CDR3 has 14 residues. CDR3 coding DNA: TGTGCCAGCAGCGCACTAGAGGGCACAGATACGCAGTATTTT. Amino acid sequence: CASSALEGTDTQYF.

This clone occurred once. CDR3 loop: CASSPLGGAFTYEQYF. In nucleotides, the CDR3 is TGTGCCAGCTCTCCCCTAGGGGGGGCCTTTACCTACGAGCAGTACTTC. The chain carries TRBV18 and TRBJ2-7; tentative D call: TRBD2 (7 bases). This CDR3 comprises 16 residues. The V end was cut by 6 bases, the J end by 2 bases, with 20 bases between. The germline gives CDR1 KGHSH, CDR2 LQKENI.

V gene TRBV9 combines with J gene TRBJ2-6, with D unresolved. Between the trimmed V and J ends, which lost 4 bases and 0 bases, there was a span of 8 bases. Germline V lookup: CDR1 SGDLS, CDR2 YYNGEE. The CDR3 has 15 amino acids. In DNA, the CDR3 is TGTGCCAGCAGCTTTCTAAGCTCTGGGGCCAACGTCCTGACTTTC. This gives the protein CASSFLSSGANVLTF.

V gene TRBV30 combines with J gene TRBJ2-2, with D unclear. V dropped 1 base and J dropped 4 bases, with 10 bases sitting between them. The germline V gene encodes CDR1 GTSNPN and CDR2 SVGIG (reference sequence). The CDR3 runs 14 residues. CDR3 amino acids: CAWSGVRSTGELFF. The CDR3 coding sequence is TGTGCCTGGAGTGGAGTTCGGAGCACCGGGGAGCTGTTTTTT.

The table lists this clone with a count of one. This sequence joins TRBV25-1 and TRBJ2-7; 8 nucleotides agree with TRBD1. This CDR3 has 15 residues. Germline assignment: CDR1 MGHDK and CDR2 SYGVNS. Trimming at V came to 4 bases and at J to 3 bases, leaving 8 bases not matched to a gene. CDR3 sequence reads: CASSAPTGAHYEQYF. CDR3 DNA sequence: TGTGCCAGCAGTGCGCCGACAGGGGCCCACTACGAGCAGTACTTC.

V is TRBV7-9 and J is TRBJ2-3, with 11 bases matching TRBD2. The CDR3 spans 16 residues. After removal of 5 bases from V and 0 bases from J, the junction contained 4 bases not matched to a gene. In germline, CDR1 is SEHNR, CDR2 FQNEAQ (reference sequence). The chain's CDR3 is CASSELAGASTDTQYF. For the CDR3, the DNA is TGTGCCAGCAGCGAACTAGCGGGGGCTAGCACAGATACGCAGTATTTT. The complete variable domain, with remaining parts taken from reference TRBV7-9 and TRBJ2-3, reads DTGVSQNPRHKITKRGQNVTFRCDPISEHNRLYWYRQTLGQGPEFLTYFQNEAQLEKSRLLSDRFSAERPKGSFSTLEIQRTEQGDSAMYLCASSELAGASTDTQYFGPGTRLTVL.

As regards this clone: Other DNA sequences of this sample code for an identical CDR3. CDR3 protein: CASSEIRDQETQYF. For the CDR3, the DNA is TGTGCCAGCAGTGAAATCCGAGATCAAGAGACCCAGTACTTC. V is TRBV25-1 and J is TRBJ2-5, with D unclear. The CDR3 is 14 residues long. The V end lost 2 bases, the J end lost 2 bases, and 9 bases lay between the germline ends. Germline V lookup: CDR1 MGHDK, CDR2 SYGVNS.

The rearrangement links TRBV10-3 to TRBJ1-1, with no clear D. Germline CDR1 reads ENHRY; CDR2 reads SYGVKD. Trimming removed 0 bases from V and 4 bases from J, with 15 bases in between. The CDR3 has 16 amino acids. The CDR3 DNA sequence: TGTGCCATCAGTGAGTCTTCGTCCGGCCCGGGCACTGAAGCTTTCTTT. Translating it yields CAISESSSGPGTEAFF.

The J gene is TRBJ1-5, the V gene TRBV25-1, with D uncertain. The CDR3 is made up of 14 amino acids. Looked up from germline, CDR1 is MGHDK and CDR2 is SYGVNS. Between the trimmed V and J ends, which lost 6 bases and 5 bases, there was a span of 14 bases. The CDR3 coding sequence is TGTGCCAGCAGAAAGACGGGAGCAGATCAGCCCCAGCATTTT. Amino acid sequence: CASRKTGADQPQHF. Full variable domain (missing parts from reference TRBV25-1 and TRBJ1-5): EADIYQTPRYLVIGTGKKITLECSQTMGHDKMYWYQQDPGMELHLIHYSYGVNSTEKGDLSSESTVSRIRTEHFPLTLESARPSHTSQYLCASRKTGADQPQHFGDGTRLSIL.

This chain's CDR3 is CASSRVGGYEQYF. In nucleotides, the CDR3 is TGTGCCAGCTCTCGGGTCGGGGGGTACGAGCAGTACTTC. J is TRBJ2-7 and V is TRBV27; 7 nucleotides line up with TRBD2. Trimming removed 8 bases from V and 4 bases from J; junction bases left unmatched: 8. CDR3 length: 13 residues. The germline V gene has CDR1 MNHEY and CDR2 SMNVEV (reference sequence).

This chain connects TRBV5-1 to TRBJ1-5; D is ambiguous. This CDR3 region has 15 residues. V was pared by 4 bases and J by 0 bases, with 11 bases between. CDR1 is SGHRS and CDR2 is YFSETQ in the germline V gene. CDR3 sequence (DNA): TGCGCCAGCAGCCCGGGCGAGAGTAGCAATCAGCCCCAGCATTTT. Translated, it gives CASSPGESSNQPQHF.

The chain has TRBV30 and TRBJ1-2, with D possibly TRBD1 on 5 matching bases. The CDR3 spans 13 residues. CDR1 and CDR2 (germline): GTSNPN, SVGIG (reference sequence). Deletions cut 0 bases from V and 4 bases from J, with 9 bases between. In DNA, the CDR3 is TGTGCCTGGAGTGTACCAGGGTCCTATGGCTACACCTTC. Translating gives CAWSVPGSYGYTF.

The DNA of the CDR3 is TGTGCCAGCAGCTTAGAGGGGGGGTACACTGAAGCTTTCTTT. The encoded protein is CASSLEGGYTEAFF. This chain uses TRBV7-6 with TRBJ1-1, with a possible D match to TRBD1 (6 bases). Germline CDR1 SGHVS, CDR2 FNYEAQ. The V and J ends lost 1 base and 3 bases respectively, with 9 bases between them. The CDR3 has 14 residues.

The rearrangement links TRBV30 to TRBJ1-3, with unresolved D. Per the germline V gene, CDR1 is GTSNPN and CDR2 is SVGIG (reference sequence). Trimming cost V 7 bases and J 3 bases, with 10 bases left between them. The CDR3 runs to 12 residues. Written as DNA, the CDR3 is TGTGCCTTGGACCGCTATGGAAACACCATATATTTT. Amino acids: CALDRYGNTIYF.